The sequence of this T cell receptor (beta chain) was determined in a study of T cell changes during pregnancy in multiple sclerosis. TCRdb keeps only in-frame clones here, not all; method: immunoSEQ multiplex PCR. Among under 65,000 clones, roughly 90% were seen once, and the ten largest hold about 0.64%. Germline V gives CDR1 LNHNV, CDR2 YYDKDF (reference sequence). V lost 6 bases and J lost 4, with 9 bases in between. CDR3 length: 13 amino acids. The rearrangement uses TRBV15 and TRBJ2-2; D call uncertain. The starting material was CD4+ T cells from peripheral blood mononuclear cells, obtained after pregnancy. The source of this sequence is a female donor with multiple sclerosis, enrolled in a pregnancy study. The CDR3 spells CATRPRLTGELFF. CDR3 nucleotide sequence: TGTGCCACCAGGCCCCGACTCACCGGGGAGCTGTTTTTT. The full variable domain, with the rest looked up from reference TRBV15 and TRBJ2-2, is DAMVIQNPRYQVTQFGKPVTLSCSQTLNHNVMYWYQQKSSQAPKLLFHYYDKDFNNEADTPDNFQSRRPNTSFCFLDIRSPGLGDTAMYLCATRPRLTGELFFGEGSRLTVL.